A selection of T cell receptor beta chains follows, all from one sample in a study of cytomegalovirus exposure and HLA in healthy donors. Assay: immunoSEQ multiplex PCR; the TCRdb copy retains only in-frame clones and omits some. The sample contains 100,000 to 120,000 clones, approximately 72% of which appear only once. Sequencing used PBMCs. These receptors all stem from a man aged 25-40 years in good health and CMV-seronegative. Each CDR3 is given with its conserved first and last residue. Each record gives: J gene, V gene, clone size, D gene, CDR3 protein, CDR3 DNA. D genes are given only for firm matches. Clone size, where shown, is once, few, many, or a class for clones that have expanded.

J gene: TRBJ1-3
V gene: TRBV10-2
clone size: .
D gene: TRBD1
CDR3 protein: CASSGGQASSGNTIYF
CDR3 DNA: TGCGCCAGCAGCGGAGGACAGGCGAGCTCTGGAAACACCATATATTTT

J gene: TRBJ2-7
V gene: TRBV28
clone size: .
D gene: .
CDR3 protein: CASSSMDRTGSYEQYF
CDR3 DNA: TGTGCCAGCAGTTCCATGGACAGAACCGGCTCCTACGAGCAGTACTTC

J gene: TRBJ1-1
V gene: TRBV27
clone size: once
D gene: .
CDR3 protein: CASRGAVGDTEAFF
CDR3 DNA: TGTGCCAGCAGGGGGGCGGTGGGGGACACTGAAGCTTTCTTT

J gene: TRBJ1-5
V gene: TRBV19
clone size: .
D gene: TRBD1
CDR3 protein: CASSSSPGTVSNQPQHF
CDR3 DNA: TGTGCCAGTAGTAGCTCCCCCGGGACAGTTAGCAATCAGCCCCAGCATTTT

J gene: TRBJ1-1
V gene: TRBV7-2
clone size: .
D gene: .
CDR3 protein: CASSFGGVNTEAFF
CDR3 DNA: TGTGCCAGCAGCTTTGGGGGGGTGAACACTGAAGCTTTCTTT

J gene: TRBJ1-5
V gene: TRBV28
clone size: .
D gene: .
CDR3 protein: CASSLYRDSNQPQHF
CDR3 DNA: TGTGCCAGCAGTTTATACAGGGATAGCAATCAGCCCCAGCATTTT

J gene: TRBJ1-3
V gene: TRBV19
clone size: .
D gene: .
CDR3 protein: CASSIGGRPAGNTIYF
CDR3 DNA: TGTGCCAGTAGTATTGGAGGGAGACCTGCTGGAAACACCATATATTTT

J gene: TRBJ1-1
V gene: TRBV4-3
clone size: .
D gene: TRBD1
CDR3 protein: CASSQGQEREAFF
CDR3 DNA: TGCGCCAGCAGCCAGGGACAGGAGAGAGAAGCTTTCTTT

J gene: TRBJ2-7
V gene: TRBV10-3
clone size: .
D gene: .
CDR3 protein: CAISESTGTYEQYF
CDR3 DNA: TGTGCCATCAGTGAGTCGACCGGGACCTACGAGCAGTACTTC

J gene: TRBJ2-7
V gene: TRBV25-1
clone size: .
D gene: TRBD1
CDR3 protein: CASNRGSYEQYF
CDR3 DNA: TGTGCCAGCAACAGGGGTTCCTACGAGCAGTACTTC

J gene: TRBJ2-3
V gene: TRBV19
clone size: few
D gene: .
CDR3 protein: CASRQAQGTQYF
CDR3 DNA: TGTGCCAGTAGACAGGCACAAGGTACGCAGTATTTT

J gene: TRBJ2-1
V gene: TRBV13
clone size: .
D gene: TRBD1
CDR3 protein: CASSLGQGLANEQFF
CDR3 DNA: TGTGCCAGCAGCCTGGGACAGGGCCTGGCCAATGAGCAGTTCTTC

J gene: TRBJ2-7
V gene: TRBV5-1
clone size: .
D gene: TRBD1
CDR3 protein: CASSDPTGGGYEQYF
CDR3 DNA: TGCGCCAGCAGCGACCCAACAGGGGGCGGATACGAGCAGTACTTC

J gene: TRBJ2-5
V gene: TRBV5-6
clone size: .
D gene: TRBD1
CDR3 protein: CASSLGDRGAETQYF
CDR3 DNA: TGTGCCAGCAGCTTGGGGGACAGGGGGGCAGAGACCCAGTACTTC

J gene: TRBJ1-5
V gene: TRBV4-1
clone size: .
D gene: .
CDR3 protein: CASSQDGGSQPQHF
CDR3 DNA: TGCGCCAGCAGCCAAGACGGGGGGAGTCAGCCCCAGCATTTT

J gene: TRBJ1-1
V gene: TRBV28
clone size: .
D gene: .
CDR3 protein: CASSPRTNTEAFF
CDR3 DNA: TGTGCCAGCAGCCCCCGGACAAACACTGAAGCTTTCTTT

J gene: TRBJ1-1
V gene: TRBV4-3
clone size: .
D gene: .
CDR3 protein: CASSQMRNTEAFF
CDR3 DNA: TGCGCCAGCAGCCAAATGCGGAACACTGAAGCTTTCTTT

J gene: TRBJ2-7
V gene: TRBV7-9
clone size: few
D gene: TRBD2
CDR3 protein: CASSSEGLAEIYEQYF
CDR3 DNA: TGTGCCAGCAGCTCCGAGGGACTAGCGGAGATCTACGAGCAGTACTTC

J gene: TRBJ1-2
V gene: TRBV27
clone size: .
D gene: TRBD1
CDR3 protein: CASSRYQGAGGYTF
CDR3 DNA: TGTGCCAGCAGTCGATACCAGGGGGCTGGGGGCTACACCTTC

J gene: TRBJ2-3
V gene: TRBV7-2
clone size: .
D gene: .
CDR3 protein: CASAPTGVSTDTQYF
CDR3 DNA: TGTGCCAGCGCCCCGACCGGGGTAAGCACAGATACGCAGTATTTT

J gene: TRBJ2-5
V gene: TRBV2
clone size: .
D gene: .
CDR3 protein: CASSEGARGETQYF
CDR3 DNA: TGTGCCAGCAGTGAAGGCGCCAGGGGAGAGACCCAGTACTTC

J gene: TRBJ2-1
V gene: TRBV29-1
clone size: .
D gene: TRBD1
CDR3 protein: CSVEGVGQGANEQFF
CDR3 DNA: TGCAGCGTTGAAGGTGTTGGCCAGGGGGCGAATGAGCAGTTCTTC

J gene: TRBJ2-7
V gene: TRBV27
clone size: .
D gene: .
CDR3 protein: CASSPGAGRYEQYF
CDR3 DNA: TGTGCCAGCAGCCCAGGGGCAGGACGCTACGAGCAGTACTTC

J gene: TRBJ2-1
V gene: TRBV9
clone size: few
D gene: TRBD1
CDR3 protein: CASSRTGVYNEQFF
CDR3 DNA: TGTGCCAGCAGCAGGACAGGGGTCTACAATGAGCAGTTCTTC

J gene: TRBJ2-7
V gene: TRBV5-4
clone size: .
D gene: TRBD1
CDR3 protein: CASSLDGRGIYEQYF
CDR3 DNA: TGTGCCAGCAGCTTGGATGGCAGGGGGATCTACGAGCAGTACTTC

J gene: TRBJ2-2
V gene: TRBV10-3
clone size: .
D gene: TRBD2
CDR3 protein: CAIPGLAGTGELFF
CDR3 DNA: TGTGCCATCCCGGGACTAGCGGGAACCGGGGAGCTGTTTTTT

J gene: TRBJ2-5
V gene: TRBV2
clone size: few
D gene: TRBD2
CDR3 protein: CASSEFAGGLQETQYF
CDR3 DNA: TGTGCCAGCAGTGAATTCGCGGGGGGACTGCAAGAGACCCAGTACTTC

J gene: TRBJ1-2
V gene: TRBV18
clone size: once
D gene: .
CDR3 protein: CASSPLWILGSQGGYTF
CDR3 DNA: TGTGCCAGCTCACCACTATGGATTCTAGGGTCACAGGGTGGCTACACCTTC

J gene: TRBJ1-4
V gene: TRBV5-4
clone size: .
D gene: TRBD1
CDR3 protein: CASSQDRGYEKLFF
CDR3 DNA: TGTGCCAGCAGCCAAGACAGGGGATATGAAAAACTGTTTTTT

J gene: TRBJ2-2
V gene: TRBV7-6
clone size: .
D gene: .
CDR3 protein: CASSAGTGELFF
CDR3 DNA: TGTGCCAGCAGCGCAGGGACCGGGGAGCTGTTTTTT

J gene: TRBJ2-2
V gene: TRBV11-2
clone size: .
D gene: TRBD1
CDR3 protein: CASSPGTGTGELFF
CDR3 DNA: TGTGCCAGCAGCCCGGGGACAGGGACCGGGGAGCTGTTTTTT

J gene: TRBJ2-7
V gene: TRBV7-9
clone size: .
D gene: TRBD1
CDR3 protein: CASRGQGVTYEQYF
CDR3 DNA: TGTGCCAGCAGAGGACAGGGGGTCACCTACGAGCAGTACTTC

J gene: TRBJ1-1
V gene: TRBV5-1
clone size: few
D gene: TRBD1
CDR3 protein: CASSGGQGNTEAFF
CDR3 DNA: TGCGCCAGCAGCGGGGGACAGGGGAACACTGAAGCTTTCTTT

J gene: TRBJ2-3
V gene: TRBV9
clone size: .
D gene: TRBD2
CDR3 protein: CASSVASSGGSTDTQYF
CDR3 DNA: TGTGCCAGCAGCGTAGCCTCGAGCGGGGGAAGCACAGATACGCAGTATTTT

J gene: TRBJ1-2
V gene: TRBV4-1
clone size: .
D gene: .
CDR3 protein: CAGSPQELSGYGYTF
CDR3 DNA: TGCGCCGGCAGCCCGCAGGAACTGTCAGGATATGGCTACACCTTC

J gene: TRBJ2-1
V gene: TRBV2
clone size: .
D gene: .
CDR3 protein: CASSGGGPGSKQFF
CDR3 DNA: TGTGCCAGCAGTGGCGGCGGGCCCGGGTCCAAGCAGTTCTTC

J gene: TRBJ2-2
V gene: TRBV7-2
clone size: .
D gene: TRBD1
CDR3 protein: CASRLPGQGALGELFF
CDR3 DNA: TGTGCCAGCAGGCTCCCGGGACAGGGGGCCTTGGGGGAGCTGTTTTTT

J gene: TRBJ2-7
V gene: TRBV5-5
clone size: .
D gene: .
CDR3 protein: CASSWASGLYDEQYF
CDR3 DNA: TGTGCCAGCAGCTGGGCCTCAGGACTCTACGACGAGCAGTACTTC

J gene: TRBJ1-5
V gene: TRBV4-1
clone size: .
D gene: TRBD1
CDR3 protein: CASSQTMTGTGSNQPQHF
CDR3 DNA: TGCGCCAGCAGCCAAACGATGACAGGGACAGGTAGCAATCAGCCCCAGCATTTT

J gene: TRBJ1-1
V gene: TRBV5-6
clone size: .
D gene: TRBD1
CDR3 protein: CASSLGQGAGFF
CDR3 DNA: TGTGCCAGCAGCTTGGGACAGGGGGCTGGTTTCTTT

J gene: TRBJ2-7
V gene: TRBV6-1
clone size: once
D gene: TRBD1
CDR3 protein: CASRRGQTYEQYF
CDR3 DNA: TGTGCCAGCAGGAGGGGACAGACCTACGAGCAGTACTTC

J gene: TRBJ1-2
V gene: TRBV5-8
clone size: .
D gene: .
CDR3 protein: CASSLEIDGYTF
CDR3 DNA: TGTGCCAGCAGCTTGGAAATAGATGGCTACACCTTC

J gene: TRBJ2-2
V gene: TRBV6-1
clone size: .
D gene: .
CDR3 protein: CASSEVSDTGELFF
CDR3 DNA: TGTGCCAGCAGTGAGGTTAGCGACACCGGGGAGCTGTTTTTT

J gene: TRBJ1-2
V gene: TRBV28
clone size: few
D gene: .
CDR3 protein: CASNSPVGASYGYTF
CDR3 DNA: TGTGCCAGCAACTCCCCCGTAGGCGCTAGCTATGGCTACACCTTC

J gene: TRBJ1-4
V gene: TRBV5-1
clone size: .
D gene: .
CDR3 protein: CASSSGFLEEKLFF
CDR3 DNA: TGCGCCAGCAGCTCAGGGTTCTTGGAGGAAAAACTGTTTTTT